The 31 T cell receptor beta chains below come from one sample, sequenced in a study of T cells in localized non-small cell lung cancer. Generated by immunoSEQ multiplex PCR, the TCRdb table keeps only in-frame clones and is missing some. The table shows roughly 1,500 clones, with approximately 24% occurring only once. Specimen: normal lung tissue next to the tumor, collected before any cancer treatment. Receptors were obtained from a male donor aged 60 or over with stage I lung adenocarcinoma.

This chain connects TRBV6-8 to TRBJ2-5; D tentatively fits TRBD1 or TRBD2 (6 bases each). The CDR3 loop spans 21 amino acids. Trimming cost V 3 bases and J 1 base, with 30 bases left between them. Looked up from germline, CDR1 is MNHGY and CDR2 is SAAAGT. CDR3 sequence: CASSYGGGTRVVARTQETQYF. Here the CDR3 DNA reads TGTGCCAGCAGTTATGGGGGCGGGACCCGGGTGGTCGCCCGAACCCAAGAGACCCAGTACTTC.

This clone was observed a few times. This chain joins TRBV1 and TRBJ2-7; the table names TRBD2, a call not compared with the DNA. TRBV1 is designated a pseudogene. This CDR3 is built from 15 residues. In DNA form, the CDR3 reads TGCGCCAGCAGCCAAGTGGGTGCCGCGAGGTACGAGCAGTACTTC. This sequence encodes CASSQVGAARYEQYF.

The V call is TRBV19, the J call TRBJ2-2, with TRBD1 matching 9 bases. V trimming: 6 bases; J trimming: 6 bases; junction bases outside the gene matches: 5. The length of the CDR3 is 14 residues. Germline loops: CDR1 LNHDA, CDR2 SQIVND (reference sequence). The CDR3 here is CASRGTGIAGELFF. Here the CDR3 DNA reads TGTGCCAGTAGAGGGACAGGGATCGCCGGGGAGCTGTTTTTT.

Only a few counts were recorded for this clone. V usage is TRBV30 and J usage is TRBJ2-1; D unclear. The CDR3 is 13 amino acids. Germline CDR1 is GTSNPN and CDR2 is SVGIG (reference sequence). The germline V and J ends were trimmed by 4 bases and 5 bases, with 12 bases remaining between them. The CDR3 region is CAWKQVAHNEQFF. CDR3 bases: TGTGCCTGGAAACAAGTTGCCCACAATGAGCAGTTCTTC.

This clone is large in the sample. The chain joins TRBV19 to TRBJ2-2; the match to TRBD2 covers 8 bases. Germline-derived CDR1 and CDR2 are LNHDA and SQIVND (reference sequence). CDR3 length equals 17 residues. J gave up 6 bases and V 0 bases, and 9 bases lay outside the gene matches. DNA of the CDR3: TGTGCCAGTAGTATAGATGGGGCGGGAGGTGGTTCCGGGGAGCTGTTTTTT. It encodes CASSIDGAGGGSGELFF.

V and J are TRBV6-8 and TRBJ2-7, with D perhaps TRBD1 or TRBD2 (5 bases each). The CDR3 extends over 13 amino acids. With 2 bases removed from V and 3 bases from J, the gap between germline ends came to 8 bases. CDR1 is MNHGY, CDR2 SAAAGT, per germline. CDR3 nucleotide sequence: TGTGCCAGCAGTTACGAGGGGCGCTACGAGCAGTACTTC. Translation: CASSYEGRYEQYF.

The rearrangement links TRBV19 to TRBJ2-1; 11 bases fit TRBD2. The CDR3 is 15 residues long. The junction had 4 bases not matched to a gene; V was cut back by 8 bases and J by 1 base. Germline V gene sequence: CDR1 LNHDA, CDR2 SQIVND (reference sequence). CDR3 bases: TGTGCCAGTGGGCTAGCGGGAGGTTCCTACAATGAGCAGTTCTTC. Translation: CASGLAGGSYNEQFF.

This clone was detected only once. CDR3 in DNA: TGTGCCAGCAGGTTGGGTGGGCCCACAGATACGCAGTATTTT. Translation gives CASRLGGPTDTQYF. The rearrangement uses TRBV11-3 and TRBJ2-3, with D unclear. Deletions cut 6 bases from V and 2 bases from J, with 12 bases between. From germline, CDR1 is SGHNT and CDR2 YENEEA. The CDR3 length is 14 residues.

The chain carries TRBV6-7 and TRBJ2-1; unclear D gene. Being an ORF, TRBV6-7 has a function that is uncertain. Deletions cut 5 bases from V and 6 bases from J, with 5 bases between. The CDR3 extends over 11 amino acids. The CDR3 nucleotides are TGTGCCAGCAGTGTAGGCAATGAGCAGTTCTTC. Its translation: CASSVGNEQFF.

This clone turned up a few times. This chain links TRBV9 with TRBJ2-3; possibly TRBD2 for D (5 bases). V was shortened by 0 bases and J by 2 bases, with 10 bases between the two germline ends. CDR3 size: 15 residues. CDR1 and CDR2 (germline): SGDLS, YYNGEE. In nucleotides, the CDR3 is TGTGCCAGCAGCGTAGAGGGTAGCGTCACAGATACGCAGTATTTT. Its translation: CASSVEGSVTDTQYF.

This sequence joins TRBV10-2 and TRBJ2-1, with D tentatively TRBD1 or TRBD2 (6 bases each). Germline V gives CDR1 WSHSY, CDR2 SAAADI. Trimming removed 3 bases from V and 5 bases from J, with 17 bases in between. The CDR3 covers 16 residues. The CDR3 loop reads CASSDPAEGDHNEQFF. Here the CDR3 DNA reads TGCGCCAGCAGTGACCCCGCGGAGGGGGACCACAATGAGCAGTTCTTC.

This clone is termed large. The genes are TRBV19 and TRBJ1-6, with D unclear. The CDR3 totals 16 residues. V lost 2 bases, J lost 3 bases, and 11 bases lay in between. Germline loops: CDR1 LNHDA, CDR2 SQIVND (reference sequence). The CDR3 spells CASSITAGVYNSPLHF. In DNA form, the CDR3 reads TGTGCCAGTAGTATAACGGCGGGTGTCTATAATTCACCCCTCCACTTT.

This clone was picked up a small number of times. The chain recombines TRBV30 with TRBJ1-3; 9 bases align to TRBD1. Germline CDR1 is GTSNPN and CDR2 is SVGIG (reference sequence). V shed 4 bases and J 6 bases; nucleotides not matched to a gene: 10. CDR3 size: 15 residues. The CDR3 region has the DNA TGTGCCTGGACCCACGGACAGGGGCCTGAAAACACCATATATTTT. This translates into CAWTHGQGPENTIYF.

J is TRBJ2-3 and V is TRBV9; D may match TRBD1 or TRBD2 (6 bases each). Looked up from germline, CDR1 is SGDLS and CDR2 is YYNGEE. V dropped 0 bases and J dropped 0 bases, with 8 bases sitting between them. The CDR3 consists of 15 residues. The CDR3 is CASSVGGASTDTQYF. CDR3 sequence (DNA): TGTGCCAGCAGCGTAGGGGGGGCGAGCACAGATACGCAGTATTTT.

Only a few counts were recorded for this clone. The chain recombines TRBV11-3 with TRBJ1-4, with 9 bases lining up with TRBD1. V shed 2 bases and J 3 bases; nucleotides not matched to a gene: 4. There are 16 residues in the CDR3. CDR1 and CDR2 from the germline V gene are SGHNT and YENEEA. CDR3 nucleotide sequence: TGTGCCAGCAGCTTACGGACAGGGGCCCCTAATGAAAAACTGTTTTTT. Its translation: CASSLRTGAPNEKLFF.

This clone was seen a handful of times. This sequence joins TRBV29-1 and TRBJ1-4; TRBD1 is a possible D gene (5 bases). Germline V lookup: CDR1 SQVTM, CDR2 ANQGSEA. CDR3 length: 12 residues. The CDR3 spells CRAAGGDEKLFF. The CDR3 DNA follows: TGCAGAGCTGCTGGGGGGGATGAAAAACTGTTTTTT.

The rearrangement joins TRBV19 to TRBJ2-3; perhaps TRBD2 as D (5 bases). This CDR3 contains 15 residues. V lost 3 bases and J 1 base, leaving 11 bases between the germline ends. The germline CDR1 and CDR2 sequences are LNHDA and SQIVND (reference sequence). CDR3 loop: CASSIGRLGTDTQYF. DNA of the CDR3: TGTGCCAGTAGTATTGGGAGATTGGGCACAGATACGCAGTATTTT.

This clone counts as medium-sized. The gene calls are TRBV11-3 and TRBJ1-4; TRBD1 is a possible D gene (6 bases). The V gene's germline CDR1 is SGHNT and CDR2 YENEEA. The CDR3 length is 15 residues. V lost 5 bases, J lost 8 bases, and 18 bases lay in between. CDR3 sequence reads: CASSHEWGAWEKLFF. CDR3 coding DNA: TGTGCCAGCAGCCACGAGTGGGGGGCTTGGGAAAAACTGTTTTTT.

The rearrangement links TRBV6-7 to TRBJ1-2; D call uncertain. TRBV6-7 carries the ORF label, with uncertain function. The CDR3 consists of 11 residues. The germline V and J ends were trimmed by 5 bases and 6 bases, with 7 bases remaining between them. The CDR3 DNA reads as TGTGCCAGCAGTGAACAGAATGGCTACACCTTC. Its protein is CASSEQNGYTF.

This sequence joins TRBV11-3 and TRBJ2-1; 8 nucleotides line up with TRBD1. CDR1 is SGHNT and CDR2 is YENEEA in the germline V gene. The CDR3 spans 18 residues. The ends lost 5 bases at V and 3 bases at J; junction bases unmatched: 15. The CDR3 sequence is CASSSRESDRVNYNEQFF. CDR3 DNA: TGTGCCAGCAGCAGTAGGGAATCGGACAGGGTCAACTACAATGAGCAGTTCTTC.

This clone is large by share. J is TRBJ2-3 and V is TRBV9; 11 bases fit TRBD2. The CDR3 totals 16 residues. V lost 3 bases to trimming and J lost 0 bases; unmatched junction nucleotides: 3. CDR1 and CDR2 from the germline V gene are SGDLS and YYNGEE. The CDR3 DNA reads as TGTGCCAGCAGCGAGACTAGCGGGGAAAGCACAGATACGCAGTATTTT. Translating it yields CASSETSGESTDTQYF. Full variable domain (outside the CDR3, taken from reference TRBV9 and TRBJ2-3): DSGVTQTPKHLITATGQRVTLRCSPRSGDLSVYWYQQSLDQGLQFLIQYYNGEERAKGNILERFSAQQFPDLHSELNLSSLELGDSALYFCASSETSGESTDTQYFGPGTRLTVL.

The chain carries TRBV10-2 and TRBJ2-1; perhaps TRBD2 as D (6 bases). This CDR3 spans 12 amino acids. Germline V gene data show CDR1 as WSHSY and CDR2 as SAAADI. V was trimmed by 5 bases and J by 9 bases, leaving 11 bases between them. The CDR3 protein is CASSRDFREQFF. In DNA form, the CDR3 reads TGCGCCAGCAGTAGGGACTTTCGTGAGCAGTTCTTC.

This clone was recorded a few times. The V and J genes are TRBV19 and TRBJ1-1, with D hard to call. The CDR3 runs to 13 residues. The ends were cut back, 6 bases at V and 5 bases at J, with 13 bases in the middle. Germline values: CDR1 LNHDA, CDR2 SQIVND (reference sequence). The CDR3 loop is CASSLKLETEAFF. In nucleotides, the CDR3 is TGTGCCAGTAGCCTTAAATTGGAAACTGAAGCTTTCTTT.

This clone is medium-sized (0.01 to 0.1%) in the sample. V gene TRBV4-1 combines with J gene TRBJ2-7; 7 bases line up with TRBD1. The CDR3 loop spans 18 amino acids. The germline V gene has CDR1 MGHRA and CDR2 YSYEKL. Trimming cost V 0 bases and J 4 bases; bases outside gene matches: 15. CDR3 in amino acids: CASSQDTADRIGSYEQYF. The CDR3 nucleotides are TGCGCCAGCAGCCAAGATACGGCGGACAGGATAGGATCGTACGAGCAGTACTTC.

This clone was seen a handful of times. V gene TRBV11-3 combines with J gene TRBJ1-3; 7 bases line up with TRBD1. The V and J ends lost 2 bases and 1 base, in that order; junction bases with no gene match: 8. The CDR3 loop spans 17 amino acids. The germline CDR1 and CDR2 sequences are SGHNT and YENEEA. The CDR3 region has the DNA TGTGCCAGCAGCTTAAGTGGAGGACAGGTTTCTGGAAACACCATATATTTT. Its protein product is CASSLSGGQVSGNTIYF.

The genes are TRBV4-1 and TRBJ2-1, with D tentatively TRBD2 (5 bases). Germline values: CDR1 MGHRA, CDR2 YSYEKL. The CDR3 consists of 18 residues. With 1 base removed from V and 0 bases from J, the gap between germline ends came to 16 bases. The chain's CDR3 is CASSQGGLDSSSYNEQFF. The CDR3 coding sequence is TGCGCCAGCAGCCAAGGCGGATTGGACTCCAGCTCCTACAATGAGCAGTTCTTC.

The table lists this clone with a few counts. V gene TRBV23-1 combines with J gene TRBJ2-7; 10 nucleotides line up with TRBD2. TRBV23-1 is recorded as an ORF, its role being uncertain. Losses at the gene ends were 7 bases for V and 11 bases for J; bases not matched to a gene: 14. The CDR3 is made up of 14 amino acids. The CDR3 sequence: CASTRGRRLAGKYF. The CDR3 DNA sequence: TGCGCCAGCACCAGGGGTCGTCGACTAGCGGGCAAGTACTTC.

The chain recombines TRBV29-1 with TRBJ1-1; D is uncertain. The CDR3 covers 12 residues. CDR1 and CDR2 (germline): SQVTM, ANQGSEA. Trimming removed 7 bases from V and 0 bases from J, with 9 bases in between. CDR3 sequence (DNA): TGCAGCGCCCGTCGGGTGAACACTGAAGCTTTCTTT. It specifies CSARRVNTEAFF.

This clone was picked up a small number of times. The chain recombines TRBV9 with TRBJ2-3; weak D call: TRBD2 (8 bases). The germline V gene has CDR1 SGDLS and CDR2 YYNGEE. CDR3 length: 16 amino acids. V lost 0 bases to trimming and J lost 6 bases, with 17 bases between them. This chain's CDR3 is CASSVVASGGGDTQYF. The CDR3 DNA follows: TGTGCCAGCAGCGTAGTTGCGTCGGGAGGGGGCGATACGCAGTATTTT.

The V call is TRBV11-3, the J call TRBJ1-1; D perhaps matches TRBD1 (5 bases). This CDR3 has 14 residues. Germline V CDR1 and CDR2: SGHNT, YENEEA. V was pared by 5 bases and J by 4 bases, with 14 bases between. This CDR3 is CASSLQDTFTEAFF. CDR3 bases: TGTGCCAGCAGCCTACAGGATACCTTCACTGAAGCTTTCTTT.

The V call is TRBV11-3, the J call TRBJ2-1; 10 bases are shared with TRBD2. CDR1 is SGHNT and CDR2 is YENEEA in the germline V gene. The CDR3 extends over 15 amino acids. V was clipped by 1 base and J by 3 bases; unmatched bases: 0. The CDR3 here is CASSLGLAGYNEQFF. The CDR3 region has the DNA TGTGCCAGCAGCTTAGGACTAGCGGGCTACAATGAGCAGTTCTTC.